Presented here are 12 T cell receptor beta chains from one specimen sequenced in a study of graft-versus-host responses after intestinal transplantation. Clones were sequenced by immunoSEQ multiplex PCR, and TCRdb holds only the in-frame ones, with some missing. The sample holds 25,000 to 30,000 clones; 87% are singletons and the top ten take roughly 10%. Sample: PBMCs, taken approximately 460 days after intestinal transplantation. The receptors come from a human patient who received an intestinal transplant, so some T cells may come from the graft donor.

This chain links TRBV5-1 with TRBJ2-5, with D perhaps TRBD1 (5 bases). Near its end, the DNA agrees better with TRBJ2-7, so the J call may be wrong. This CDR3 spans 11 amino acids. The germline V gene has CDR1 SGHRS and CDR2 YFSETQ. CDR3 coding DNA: TGCGCCAGCAGCTCAGGGATCGAGCAGTACTTC. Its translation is CASSSGIEQYF.

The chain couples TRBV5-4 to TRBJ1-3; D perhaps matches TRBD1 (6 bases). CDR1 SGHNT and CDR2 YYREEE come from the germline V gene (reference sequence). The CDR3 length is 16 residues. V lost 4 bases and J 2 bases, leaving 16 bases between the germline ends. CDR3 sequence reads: CASSHRGGAAGNTIYF. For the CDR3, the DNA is TGTGCCAGCAGCCACCGTGGGGGGGCGGCTGGAAACACCATATATTTT.

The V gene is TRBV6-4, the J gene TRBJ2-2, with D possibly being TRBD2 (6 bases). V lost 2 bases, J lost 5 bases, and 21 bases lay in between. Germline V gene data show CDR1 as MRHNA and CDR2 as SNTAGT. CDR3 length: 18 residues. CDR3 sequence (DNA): TGTGCCAGCAGTGACCCGGGCTCAAACGGGAGTAAGACCGGGGAGCTGTTTTTT. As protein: CASSDPGSNGSKTGELFF.

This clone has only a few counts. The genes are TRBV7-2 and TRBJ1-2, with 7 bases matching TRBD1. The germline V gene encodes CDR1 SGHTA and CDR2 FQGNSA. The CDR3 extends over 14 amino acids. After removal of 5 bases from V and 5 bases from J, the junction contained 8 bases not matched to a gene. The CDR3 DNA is TGTGCCAGCAGCCCCGGGACAGCGCGTTATGGCTACACCTTC. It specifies CASSPGTARYGYTF.

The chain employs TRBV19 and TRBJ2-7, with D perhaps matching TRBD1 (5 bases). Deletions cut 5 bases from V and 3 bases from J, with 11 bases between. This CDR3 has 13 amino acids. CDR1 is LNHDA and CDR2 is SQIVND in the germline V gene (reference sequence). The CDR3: CASSPGQNYEQYF. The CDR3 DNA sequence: TGTGCCAGTAGTCCCGGACAAAACTACGAGCAGTACTTC.

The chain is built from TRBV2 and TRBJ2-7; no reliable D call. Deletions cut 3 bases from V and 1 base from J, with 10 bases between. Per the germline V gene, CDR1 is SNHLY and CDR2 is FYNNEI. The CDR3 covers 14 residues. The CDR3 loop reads CASSDWAASYEQYF. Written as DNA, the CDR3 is TGTGCCAGCAGTGATTGGGCCGCTTCCTACGAGCAGTACTTC.

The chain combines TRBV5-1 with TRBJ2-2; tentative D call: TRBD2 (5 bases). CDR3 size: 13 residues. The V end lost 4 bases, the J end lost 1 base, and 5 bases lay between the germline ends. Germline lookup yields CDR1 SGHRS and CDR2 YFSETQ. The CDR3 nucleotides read TGCGCCAGCAGCGCGGGGAACACCGGGGAGCTGTTTTTT. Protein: CASSAGNTGELFF.

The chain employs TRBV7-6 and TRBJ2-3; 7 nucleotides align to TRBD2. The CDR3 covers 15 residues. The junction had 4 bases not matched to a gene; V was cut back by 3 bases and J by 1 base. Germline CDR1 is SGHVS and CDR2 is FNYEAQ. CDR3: CASSLGGLRTDTQYF. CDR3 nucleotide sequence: TGTGCCAGCAGCTTGGGAGGGCTCCGCACAGATACGCAGTATTTT.

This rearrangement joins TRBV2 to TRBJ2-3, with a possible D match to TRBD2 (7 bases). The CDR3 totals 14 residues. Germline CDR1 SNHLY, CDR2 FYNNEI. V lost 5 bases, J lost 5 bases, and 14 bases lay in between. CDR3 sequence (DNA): TGTGCCAGCAGTCCCCGGGGGGCGCAAGATACGCAGTATTTT. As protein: CASSPRGAQDTQYF.

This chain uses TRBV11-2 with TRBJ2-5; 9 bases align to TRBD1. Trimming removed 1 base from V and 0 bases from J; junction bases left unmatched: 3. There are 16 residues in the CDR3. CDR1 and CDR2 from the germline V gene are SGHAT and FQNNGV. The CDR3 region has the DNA TGTGCCAGCAGCTTAGTCGGGACAGGGTACCAAGAGACCCAGTACTTC. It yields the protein CASSLVGTGYQETQYF. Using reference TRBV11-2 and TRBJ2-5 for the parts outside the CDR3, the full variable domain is EAGVAQSPRYKIIEKRQSVAFWCNPISGHATLYWYQQILGQGPKLLIQFQNNGVVDDSQLPKDRFSAERLKGVDSTLKIQPAKLEDSAVYLCASSLVGTGYQETQYFGPGTRLLVL.

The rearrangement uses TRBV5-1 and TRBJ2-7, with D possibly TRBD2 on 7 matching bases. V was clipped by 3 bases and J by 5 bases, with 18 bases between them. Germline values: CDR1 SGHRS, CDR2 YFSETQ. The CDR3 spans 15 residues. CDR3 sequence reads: CASSWGGHTADEQYF. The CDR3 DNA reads TGCGCCAGCAGCTGGGGGGGACATACGGCGGACGAGCAGTACTTC.

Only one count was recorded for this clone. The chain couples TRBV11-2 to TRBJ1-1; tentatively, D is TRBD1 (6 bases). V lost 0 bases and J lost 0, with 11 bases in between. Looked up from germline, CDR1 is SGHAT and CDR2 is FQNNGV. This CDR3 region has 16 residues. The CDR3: CASSLEGGLLNTEAFF. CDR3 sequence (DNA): TGTGCCAGCAGCTTAGAGGGGGGGCTGTTGAACACTGAAGCTTTCTTT.